This entry lists 2 T cell receptor beta chains sequenced from one sample in a study of PD-1 blockade in classical Hodgkin lymphoma. All patients experienced relapse after autologous stem cell transplantation, and brentuximab vedotin exposure was variable. Clones were read by immunoSEQ multiplex PCR, and TCRdb kept only the in-frame ones, dropping some. This repertoire shows more than 90,000 clones, 81% found once; its top ten account for 15% to 20%. The input for sequencing was peripheral blood mononuclear cells (PBMCs), taken before the second cycle of nivolumab. The source is a human donor with classical Hodgkin lymphoma.

The chain combines TRBV10-3 with TRBJ1-2, with a possible D match to TRBD1 (6 bases). The ends were cut back, 5 bases at V and 5 bases at J, with 24 bases in the middle. Germline loops: CDR1 ENHRY, CDR2 SYGVKD. This CDR3 has 17 residues. CDR3 bases: TGTGCCATCAGTACGTCCAAAGGGGGGGGTGTCAGTTATGGCTACACCTTC. Its protein is CAISTSKGGGVSYGYTF.

This chain links TRBV10-3 with TRBJ2-2, with a weak D call TRBD1 (5 bases). CDR3 size: 14 residues. Germline V gives CDR1 ENHRY, CDR2 SYGVKD. V lost 4 bases to trimming and J lost 6 bases, with 12 bases between them. CDR3 coding DNA: TGTGCCATCAGTGTTGGGAAAGGGGCCGGGGAGCTGTTTTTT. Its protein product is CAISVGKGAGELFF.